The text below deals with one TCR beta chain. No antigen is known for it. Since the CDR3 does not end with the conserved phenylalanine or tryptophan, this likely comes from a read error. The limits of the CDR3 on the DNA are not certain, so only TCRdb's listed CDR3 is given. As TCR cDNA was made by 5'RACE template switching, a universal primer site and UMIs were added. TCRdb reanalysed the 5' RACE reads using MiXCR and keeps one entry per CDR3 protein. The sample has 100,000 to 150,000 distinct CDR3 sequences, almost 9% seen once. The source of the sample is a study of T cells after yellow fever vaccination. The V gene's germline CDR1 is SEHNR and CDR2 FQNEAQ (reference sequence). With termini counted, the CDR3 has 12 amino acids. Regarding the study as a whole: Post-booster reappearance was seen for most primary-vaccination clones (nearly 97% CD4, around 88% CD8). Among all clonotypes, a small share was observed in both CD4 and CD8 compartments.

The receptor's source is a man aged 18 to 30 who received the YFV17D yellow fever vaccine. The chain employs TRBV7-9 and TRBJ2-5; no check of the table's D call, TRBD1, against the DNA was made. The input for sequencing was CD8+ T cells sorted from PBMCs, taken on the day of the yellow fever booster vaccination. The CDR3 loop is CASSSALDVPSC.